Listed below are T cell receptor beta chains from one sample, sequenced in a study of cytomegalovirus exposure and HLA in healthy donors. TCRdb's copy holds only in-frame clones and misses some; the assay was immunoSEQ multiplex PCR. The sample shows 95,000 to 150,000 clones, approximately 78% of them seen only once. Sample: PBMCs. These receptors originate from a woman in her 30s in good health and CMV-seronegative. The CDR3 runs from the conserved cysteine through the conserved F or W. Fields, in order: D gene, V gene, J gene, clone size, CDR3 DNA, CDR3 protein. D genes are given only for firm matches. Rows give clone size only sometimes, using once, few, many, or a class for an expanded clone.

TRBD2	TRBV7-9	TRBJ2-1	-	TGTTCCAGCAGCTTAGCGCTAACAGCGGGAGGGAGCAATGAGCAGTTCTTC	CSSSLALTAGGSNEQFF
-	TRBV7-2	TRBJ1-1	once	TGTGCCAGCAGCTTCGGGGACTTGATGGGCTTT	CASSFGDLMGF
TRBD2	TRBV6-4	TRBJ2-2	once	TGTGCCAGGCCGGGACTAGCGACCGGGGAGCTGTTTTTT	CARPGLATGELFF
TRBD2	TRBV5-5	TRBJ2-3	-	TGTGCCAGCAGCTTGGTCGCTAGCGGGGGGTCGTTGTCGCAGTATTTT	CASSLVASGGSLSQYF
-	TRBV30	TRBJ2-7	-	TGTGCCTGGGCGGGGGCCAACGAGCAGTACTTC	CAWAGANEQYF
-	TRBV5-5	TRBJ2-3	-	TGTGCCAGCAGCCAAATACCGGGGGTGGATACGCAGTATTTT	CASSQIPGVDTQYF
TRBD1	TRBV7-2	TRBJ2-7	-	TGTGCCAGCAGCCTATTGACAGGGGGGTACGAGCAGTACTTC	CASSLLTGGYEQYF
-	TRBV19	TRBJ2-7	-	TGTGCCAGTAGTACAAATGCCAGGAAGGGGGAGCAGTACTTC	CASSTNARKGEQYF
-	TRBV9	TRBJ2-2	-	TGTGCCAGCAGCGTAACCCTACCCGGGGACACCGGGGAGCTGTTTTTT	CASSVTLPGDTGELFF
TRBD2	TRBV7-2	TRBJ2-3	-	TGTGCCAGCAGCTTAGCCCCCCCTCTAGCGGGAGCGACAGATACGCAGTATTTT	CASSLAPPLAGATDTQYF
-	TRBV18	TRBJ1-5	-	TGTGCCAGCTCACCCGGACAAGGCGGTCAGCCCCAGCATTTT	CASSPGQGGQPQHF
TRBD1	TRBV6-1	TRBJ1-1	-	TGTGCCATGAAGGACAGGCAGAACACTGAAGCTTTCTTT	CAMKDRQNTEAFF
-	TRBV14	TRBJ1-1	-	TGTGCCAGCAGCCAAGCAGGGCCGATTTGGACGGACACTGAAGCTTTCTTT	CASSQAGPIWTDTEAFF
TRBD2	TRBV7-2	TRBJ2-1	-	TGTGCCAGCAGCTTGGGGTTAGCGGGGGGACTCGGGGGTGAGCAGTTCTTC	CASSLGLAGGLGGEQFF
TRBD2	TRBV6-4	TRBJ2-3	-	TGTGCCAGCAGTGAAGCGGGAGGCACAGATACGCAGTATTTT	CASSEAGGTDTQYF
-	TRBV29-1	TRBJ1-2	-	TGCAGCGTCAACAGGGTCACCACCGAACGGGGCTACACCTTC	CSVNRVTTERGYTF
TRBD2	TRBV2	TRBJ2-5	-	TGTGCCAGCAGTGGTGGGCTAGCGGGAGTGAGACAAGAGACCCAGTACTTC	CASSGGLAGVRQETQYF
TRBD2	TRBV5-1	TRBJ2-5	-	TGCGCCAGCAGCTTGGGACTACTATATAGCGGGGGGGAAGAGACCCAGTACTTC	CASSLGLLYSGGEETQYF
-	TRBV7-9	TRBJ1-1	-	TGTGCCAGCAGAAGTACTGGCACTGAAGCTTTCTTT	CASRSTGTEAFF
-	TRBV5-5	TRBJ2-5	-	TGTGCCAGCAGCTTGGACAGGGTCCAAGAGACCCAGTACTTC	CASSLDRVQETQYF
TRBD1	TRBV14	TRBJ1-4	-	TGTGCCAGCAGCCCACGGACAGGGGGTGAAAAACTGTTTTTT	CASSPRTGGEKLFF
-	TRBV7-8	TRBJ2-7	-	TGTGCCAGCAGCGAAGAGGTTGTCTACGAGCAGTACTTC	CASSEEVVYEQYF
-	TRBV19	TRBJ2-2	-	TGTGCCAGGCGACAGAGGAACACCGGGGAGCTGTTTTTT	CARRQRNTGELFF
-	TRBV6-1	TRBJ2-1	-	TGTGCCAGCAGTGAAGCAAGAGGGAATGAGCAGTTCTTC	CASSEARGNEQFF
TRBD2	TRBV28	TRBJ2-7	-	TGTGCCAGCAGTTTACCCGGGAGGGGTAGCTACGAGCAGTACTTC	CASSLPGRGSYEQYF
-	TRBV27	TRBJ1-5	-	TGTGCCAGCAGTAGACTCGGGGAGGGCAATCAGCCCCAGCATTTT	CASSRLGEGNQPQHF
TRBD1	TRBV18	TRBJ1-2	-	TGTGCCAGCTCACCAGGGACAGGAGGCATCTATGGCTACACCTTC	CASSPGTGGIYGYTF
-	TRBV11-2	TRBJ2-3	-	TGTGCCAGCAGCCCCCAGGGGTACTATTCCACAGATACGCAGTATTTT	CASSPQGYYSTDTQYF
-	TRBV19	TRBJ2-2	-	TGTGCCAGTAGTGCGGGACGCAACACCGGGGAGCTGTTTTTT	CASSAGRNTGELFF
-	TRBV7-3	TRBJ1-1	-	TGTGCCAGCAGCCCCAAGGGGTCGAACACTGAAGCTTTCTTT	CASSPKGSNTEAFF
-	TRBV29-1	TRBJ2-1	-	TGCAGCGTTGAGGCCAACAGAAATGAGCAGTTCTTC	CSVEANRNEQFF
TRBD2	TRBV27	TRBJ2-1	-	TGTGCCAGCATCGCTGGACGGGGGGCCTACAATGAGCAGTTCTTC	CASIAGRGAYNEQFF
TRBD2	TRBV5-1	TRBJ2-7	-	TGCGCCAGCAGCTTGAGCGGGGAGAACTACGAGCAGTACTTC	CASSLSGENYEQYF
TRBD2	TRBV4-3	TRBJ2-3	-	TGCGCCAGCTCCCCCGGGACTAGGTCAGATACGCAGTATTTT	CASSPGTRSDTQYF
-	TRBV5-3	TRBJ1-2	once	TGTGCCAGAAGCCTCTCTGGGGCCTGCTATGGCTACACCTTC	CARSLSGACYGYTF
-	TRBV10-2	TRBJ2-4	-	TGCGCCAGCTCAAGCGGGCAGACCCACAAAAACATTCAGTACTTC	CASSSGQTHKNIQYF
TRBD1	TRBV6-1	TRBJ1-5	-	TGTGCCAGCAGTGAACAGGGGGGTAACCTAGGGGCCCAGCATTTT	CASSEQGGNLGAQHF
TRBD1	TRBV7-2	TRBJ1-1	-	TGTGCCAGCAGCCCGACCAGGGGGGCGAACACTGAAGCTTTCTTT	CASSPTRGANTEAFF
-	TRBV5-5	TRBJ2-7	-	TGTGCCAGCAGCTTAGGTGGCGCCCAGGGGGAGCAGTACTTC	CASSLGGAQGEQYF
TRBD1	TRBV10-1	TRBJ1-1	-	TGCGCCAGCAGTCCACAGGGGCCGGGCACTGAAGCTTTCTTT	CASSPQGPGTEAFF
-	TRBV5-1	TRBJ1-4	-	TGCGCCAGCAGCTTCGGGCACCGCGGGAATGAAAAACTGTTTTTT	CASSFGHRGNEKLFF
-	TRBV29-1	TRBJ1-1	-	TGCAGCGTAAGGACCTCTACCACAGGTAGCACTGAAGCTTTCTTT	CSVRTSTTGSTEAFF
-	TRBV7-9	TRBJ1-1	-	TGTGCCAGCCGAGCCGGGACATCCAAGGCGAACACTGAAGCTTTCTTT	CASRAGTSKANTEAFF
-	TRBV4-3	TRBJ2-7	-	TGCGCCAGCAGCCAAGAGGACAGTAGTTCCTACGAGCAGTACTTC	CASSQEDSSSYEQYF
-	TRBV5-1	TRBJ2-3	-	TGCGCCAGCAGCCCTAGCACAGATACGCAGTATTTT	CASSPSTDTQYF
-	TRBV5-1	TRBJ2-1	-	TGCGCCAGCAGCTGGGTTTCTAGCAGTGAGCAGTTCTTC	CASSWVSSSEQFF
-	TRBV10-3	TRBJ2-7	-	TGTGCCATCAGTGATGACAGCTCCTACGAGCAGTACTTC	CAISDDSSYEQYF
TRBD2	TRBV19	TRBJ2-7	-	TGTGCCAGTAGTATAGAAGTTAGCGGGAACTACGAGCAGTACTTC	CASSIEVSGNYEQYF
TRBD1	TRBV4-2	TRBJ1-2	few	TGTGCCAGCAGCACAGGACAGGGGAGATACTATGGCTACACCTTC	CASSTGQGRYYGYTF
TRBD1	TRBV28	TRBJ2-7	-	TGTGCCAGCAGTTTAGGGGACAGCAGTTTCTACGAGCAGTACTTC	CASSLGDSSFYEQYF
-	TRBV4-1	TRBJ1-3	-	TGCGCCAGCAGCCAAGTTGCGGGGGGCAGAGGAAACACCATATATTTT	CASSQVAGGRGNTIYF
TRBD1	TRBV9	TRBJ2-1	-	TGTGCCAGCAGCACGAGGACAGGGCGGGATGAGCAGTTCTTC	CASSTRTGRDEQFF
TRBD2	TRBV7-9	TRBJ2-7	-	TGTGCCAGCAGTCACAGCGGGGAATTCCACGAGCAGTACTTC	CASSHSGEFHEQYF
TRBD1	TRBV7-2	TRBJ1-2	-	TGTGCCAGCAGCCCCCAGACAGGGAACTATGGCTACACCTTC	CASSPQTGNYGYTF
TRBD1	TRBV2	TRBJ1-1	-	TGTGCCAGCAACCCTGGACAGGTGAACACTGAAGCTTTCTTT	CASNPGQVNTEAFF